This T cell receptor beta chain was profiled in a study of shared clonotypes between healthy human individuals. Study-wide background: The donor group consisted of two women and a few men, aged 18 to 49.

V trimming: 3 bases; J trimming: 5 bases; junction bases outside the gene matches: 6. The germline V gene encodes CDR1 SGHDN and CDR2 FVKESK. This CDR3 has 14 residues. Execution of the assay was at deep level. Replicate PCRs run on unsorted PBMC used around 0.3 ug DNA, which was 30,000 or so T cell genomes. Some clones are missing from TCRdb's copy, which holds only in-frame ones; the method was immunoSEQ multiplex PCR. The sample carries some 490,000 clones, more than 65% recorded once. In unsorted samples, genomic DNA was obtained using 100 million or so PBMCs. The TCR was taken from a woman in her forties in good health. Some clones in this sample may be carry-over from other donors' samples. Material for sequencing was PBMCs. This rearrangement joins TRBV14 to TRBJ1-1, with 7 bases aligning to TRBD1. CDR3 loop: CASSQGGGVTEAFF. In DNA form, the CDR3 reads TGTGCCAGCAGCCAGGGAGGGGGCGTTACTGAAGCTTTCTTT.